This T cell receptor (beta chain) emerged from a study of blood T cell repertoires in COVID-19. This clone was seen once. Losses at the gene ends were 3 bases for V and 1 base for J; bases not matched to a gene: 6. The CDR3 contains 16 residues. Germline V gene data show CDR1 as PRHDT and CDR2 as FYEKMQ (reference sequence). Per the authors' pipeline: Nucleated cell number was recorded as an estimate derived from reference gene primer amplification. The repertoire was sequenced with immunoSEQ multiplex PCR; TCRdb's copy has only in-frame clones and lacks some. Clonal size and the V and J genes are those of that table, whereas D and trimming came from the DNA. The sample lists some 160,000 clones; under 95% were seen once.

Sequencing was carried out using peripheral blood. The chain uses TRBV13 and TRBJ1-3; 7 nucleotides match TRBD1. The receptor was derived from a young man with COVID-19, enrolled during active disease. The DNA for the CDR3 is TGTGCCAGCAGCTTGGGGGACAGCCCTTCTGGAAACACCATATATTTT. The encoded protein is CASSLGDSPSGNTIYF.